Reported below is one TCR beta chain. These data come from a study of blood T cell repertoires in COVID-19. Study-level background: Collection of acute and convalescent COVID-19 samples took place in the United States, Italy and Spain. Nucleic acid was either cDNA or gDNA, and it came from T cells, B-cell-depleted T cells, or PBMCs.

Profiling relied on immunoSEQ multiplex PCR, and the TCRdb table lists in-frame clones only, not all of them. Of fewer than 250,000 clones in the sample, roughly 85% are singletons; the top ten hold about 2.5%. Sequenced material: peripheral blood. The sequence came from a woman in her seventies with active or convalescent COVID-19.

The CDR3 loop reads CASSQRGTEAFF. CDR3 nucleotide sequence: TGTGCCAGCAGCCAACGGGGCACTGAAGCTTTCTTT. This chain links TRBV27 with TRBJ1-1; no reliable D call. Trimming removed 6 bases at V and 4 bases at J, with 9 bases between. From germline, CDR1 is MNHEY and CDR2 SMNVEV (reference sequence). This CDR3 spans 12 amino acids.